What follows are 26 T cell receptor beta chains derived from one specimen sequenced in a study of blood T cell repertoires in COVID-19. TCRdb keeps only in-frame clones here, not all; method: immunoSEQ multiplex PCR. The table records approximately 250,000 clones, more than 80% of them present only once. Material: PBMCs or T cells enriched from blood (not recorded which). The receptor set was obtained from a woman in her 30s with acute COVID-19.

J is TRBJ1-5 and V is TRBV27; unclear D gene. From germline, CDR1 is MNHEY and CDR2 SMNVEV (reference sequence). The CDR3 contains 15 residues. V lost 7 bases and J 0 bases, leaving 13 bases between the germline ends. In nucleotides, the CDR3 is TGTGCCAGCAAACCGGGATACTATAGCAATCAGCCCCAGCATTTT. Protein product: CASKPGYYSNQPQHF.

The rearrangement links TRBV20-1 to TRBJ2-1, with 13 bases matching TRBD2. This CDR3 region has 19 residues. Per germline, CDR1 DFQATT and CDR2 SNEGSKA (reference sequence). V was pared by 3 bases and J by 0 bases, with 11 bases of the junction left unmatched. The chain's CDR3 is CSASMGLAGPRSSYNEQFF. In nucleotides, the CDR3 is TGCAGTGCTAGTATGGGACTAGCGGGACCCCGGAGCTCCTACAATGAGCAGTTCTTC.

The genes are TRBV11-2 and TRBJ2-7; 10 nucleotides align to TRBD2. Trimming at V came to 3 bases and at J to 3 bases, leaving 11 bases not matched to a gene. The CDR3 has 17 amino acids. Germline V gives CDR1 SGHAT, CDR2 FQNNGV. CDR3 sequence: CASSFVLAGVVFYEQYF. The DNA of the CDR3 is TGTGCCAGCAGCTTCGTCCTAGCGGGAGTCGTCTTCTACGAGCAGTACTTC.

The rearrangement joins TRBV25-1 to TRBJ2-6, with unresolved D. Germline V gene lookup returns CDR1 MGHDK and CDR2 SYGVNS. The CDR3 extends over 16 amino acids. Trimming took 4 bases from V and 0 from J, leaving 10 bases between them. The CDR3 bases are TGTGCCAGCAGTGGAGGCTTCGACTCTGGGGCCAACGTCCTGACTTTC. It codes for CASSGGFDSGANVLTF.

The rearrangement uses TRBV27 and TRBJ2-5, with a possible D match to TRBD2 (6 bases). Germline V lookup: CDR1 MNHEY, CDR2 SMNVEV (reference sequence). The V end lost 0 bases, the J end lost 7 bases, and 21 bases lay between the germline ends. The CDR3 loop spans 17 amino acids. The CDR3 nucleotides are TGTGCCAGCAGTTTATCCACCGGACTGGGAGGCCGAGGGACCCAGTACTTC. It translates to CASSLSTGLGGRGTQYF.

CDR3 in amino acids: CASSFVGQGYSNQPQHF. For the CDR3, the DNA is TGTGCCAGCAGCTTCGTGGGACAGGGTTATAGCAATCAGCCCCAGCATTTT. This chain connects TRBV7-8 to TRBJ1-5; 9 nucleotides align to TRBD1. CDR3 length equals 17 residues. V trimming: 3 bases; J trimming: 0 bases; junction bases outside the gene matches: 6. The germline gives CDR1 SGHVS, CDR2 FQNEAQ.

The chain uses TRBV7-9 and TRBJ2-7, with D uncertain. The length of the CDR3 is 13 residues. Trimming stripped 7 bases from V and 0 bases from J, with 10 bases between. Per germline, CDR1 SEHNR and CDR2 FQNEAQ (reference sequence). CDR3 sequence reads: CASILAGSYEQYF. The CDR3 DNA follows: TGTGCCAGCATCTTGGCTGGCTCCTACGAGCAGTACTTC.

The chain employs TRBV28 and TRBJ2-3; TRBD2 matches 14 bases. The CDR3 is made up of 15 amino acids. CDR1 and CDR2 from the germline V gene are MDHEN and SYDVKM. V lost 8 bases and J lost 2; bases outside the gene matches: 3. The CDR3, as DNA: TGTGCCAGCTCGGGACTAGCGGGAGTCACAGATACGCAGTATTTT. It specifies CASSGLAGVTDTQYF.

This chain connects TRBV2 to TRBJ1-6; TRBD1 is a possible D gene (5 bases). CDR1 and CDR2 from the germline V gene are SNHLY and FYNNEI. The V end was cut by 6 bases, the J end by 5 bases, with 8 bases between. This CDR3 has 13 residues. CDR3 protein: CASREGHNSPLHF. The CDR3 DNA reads TGTGCCAGCAGGGAGGGACATAATTCACCCCTCCACTTT.

V is TRBV3-1 (or the pseudogene TRBV3-2) and J is TRBJ2-7, with 8 nucleotides matching TRBD1. This CDR3 has 16 residues. From germline, CDR1 is LGHDT and CDR2 YNNKEL (reference sequence). Trimming at V came to 2 bases and at J to 2 bases, leaving 8 bases not matched to a gene. The CDR3 nucleotides read TGTGCCAGCAGCCAACGGACAGGGAATCCCACCTACGAGCAGTACTTC. Encoded protein: CASSQRTGNPTYEQYF.

The chain couples TRBV28 to TRBJ1-1, with 9 bases lining up with TRBD1. This CDR3 is built from 15 residues. V was clipped by 4 bases and J by 4 bases; unmatched bases: 7. Germline CDR1 is MDHEN and CDR2 is SYDVKM. Here the CDR3 reads CASSSTGGGSTEAFF. CDR3 sequence (DNA): TGTGCCAGCAGTTCGACAGGGGGAGGAAGCACTGAAGCTTTCTTT.

This chain links TRBV7-9 with TRBJ1-4, with 10 positions matching TRBD1. Germline loops: CDR1 SEHNR, CDR2 FQNEAQ (reference sequence). This CDR3 has 16 residues. The J segment lost 8 bases and the V segment lost 5 bases, leaving 11 bases of the junction unmatched. In nucleotides, the CDR3 is TGTGCCAGCAGCGACCCTATAGGACAGGGGGAAGAAAAACTGTTTTTT. This translates into CASSDPIGQGEEKLFF.

The rearrangement links TRBV2 to TRBJ2-7, with 9 bases matching TRBD2. CDR1 SNHLY and CDR2 FYNNEI come from the germline V gene. The trim removed 6 bases at V and 4 bases at J, leaving 7 bases unmatched. This CDR3 region has 14 residues. The DNA of the CDR3 is TGTGCCAGCAGGCTAGCGGGATTTTATTACGAGCAGTACTTC. Protein: CASRLAGFYYEQYF.

This clone has only a few counts. The gene calls are TRBV10-3 and TRBJ2-1, with 7 nucleotides matching TRBD2. Germline values: CDR1 ENHRY, CDR2 SYGVKD. CDR3 length equals 14 residues. The trim removed 6 bases at V and 5 bases at J, leaving 7 bases unmatched. CDR3 sequence (DNA): TGTGCCATCAGCGCCGGGACTACCAACAATGAGCAGTTCTTC. Protein sequence: CAISAGTTNNEQFF.

The gene calls are TRBV28 and TRBJ2-7, with 7 positions matching TRBD2. Trimming cost V 8 bases and J 2 bases; bases outside gene matches: 12. The germline V gene encodes CDR1 MDHEN and CDR2 SYDVKM. CDR3 length equals 15 residues. The CDR3 sequence is CASQPGSGAPYEQYF. The CDR3 DNA follows: TGTGCCAGCCAACCGGGGAGCGGGGCACCCTACGAGCAGTACTTC.

The chain has TRBV4-1 and TRBJ2-1, with TRBD2 identical over 10 bases. After removal of 0 bases from V and 10 bases from J, the junction contained 9 bases not matched to a gene. CDR3 length: 16 amino acids. Per the germline V gene, CDR1 is MGHRA and CDR2 is YSYEKL. The CDR3 region is CASSQERLAGAGEQFF. CDR3 sequence (DNA): TGCGCCAGCAGCCAAGAGAGGCTAGCGGGGGCGGGGGAGCAGTTCTTC.

The chain uses TRBV5-4 and TRBJ1-2; the D gene is possibly TRBD1 (6 bases). The CDR3 runs to 16 residues. Trimming cost V 0 bases and J 5 bases, with 17 bases left between them. The germline CDR1 and CDR2 sequences are SGHNT and YYREEE (reference sequence). The DNA of the CDR3 is TGTGCCAGCAGCTTGGCCTGGGGGCAAGGGGAATATGGCTACACCTTC. Encoded protein: CASSLAWGQGEYGYTF.

V usage is TRBV6-6 and J usage is TRBJ1-2; perhaps TRBD1 as D (6 bases). Germline CDR1 MNHNY, CDR2 SVGAGI (reference sequence). Between the trimmed V and J ends, which lost 4 bases and 6 bases, there was a span of 9 bases. The length of the CDR3 is 12 residues. The DNA for the CDR3 is TGTGCCAGCAGTTCAGACAGGAATGGCTACACCTTC. Amino acids: CASSSDRNGYTF.

The chain carries TRBV21-1 and TRBJ1-6. TRBV21-1 represents a pseudogene. The CDR3 is 17 amino acids. The CDR3, as DNA: TGTGCCAGCAGCAAAGCCCCAACTTTCTCCTATAATTCACCCCTCCACTTT. Encoded protein: CASSKAPTFSYNSPLHF.

In its sample, this clone was seen once. The chain is built from TRBV28 and TRBJ2-4; D remains unclear. CDR1 MDHEN and CDR2 SYDVKM come from the germline V gene. The CDR3 sequence is 13 residues long. V lost 4 bases to trimming and J lost 5 bases, with 9 bases between them. The CDR3 here is CASSSYSQNIQYF. The CDR3 bases are TGTGCCAGCAGTTCCTATTCACAAAACATTCAGTACTTC.

J is TRBJ2-1 and V is TRBV28, with 14 bases that match TRBD2. The CDR3 is 19 residues long. Trimming at V came to 6 bases and at J to 8 bases, leaving 18 bases not matched to a gene. The germline gives CDR1 MDHEN, CDR2 SYDVKM. Written as DNA, the CDR3 is TGTGCCAGCAGCCCAGGACTAGCGGGAGGACTACCCCTACAATATGAGCAGTTCTTC. Protein: CASSPGLAGGLPLQYEQFF.

The rearrangement joins TRBV24-1 to TRBJ2-1; D is uncertain. The V end lost 1 base, the J end lost 9 bases, and 9 bases lay between the germline ends. This CDR3 region has 13 residues. Germline CDR1 KGHDR, CDR2 SFDVKD. CDR3 in DNA: TGTGCCACCAGTGATTTTGGGTCGGGTGAGCAGTTCTTC. Translating gives CATSDFGSGEQFF.

This clone showed up just once. This chain connects TRBV28 to TRBJ1-6, with 10 bases identical to TRBD1. V gave up 7 bases and J gave up 10 bases; unmatched junction bases: 7. The CDR3 covers 14 residues. CDR1 and CDR2 (germline): MDHEN, SYDVKM. The CDR3 region is CASTGQGEFSPLHF. In nucleotides, the CDR3 is TGTGCCAGCACTGGACAGGGGGAATTCTCACCCCTCCACTTT.

The J gene is TRBJ1-5, the V gene TRBV7-9; TRBD1 might be the D (5 bases). Germline CDR1 is SEHNR and CDR2 is FQNEAQ (reference sequence). This CDR3 has 13 residues. V gave up 3 bases and J gave up 6 bases, with 9 bases separating them. The CDR3 is CASSFEDTQPQHF. The CDR3 bases are TGTGCCAGCAGCTTCGAGGACACTCAGCCCCAGCATTTT.

This clone was seen once. The chain couples TRBV6-2 or TRBV6-3 to TRBJ2-7; TRBD2 agrees at 11 bases. Per germline, CDR1 MNHEY and CDR2 SVGEGT. There are 16 residues in the CDR3. V trimming: 4 bases; J trimming: 3 bases; junction bases outside the gene matches: 8. CDR3 amino acids: CASSSEGLAANYEQYF. The CDR3 DNA reads as TGTGCCAGCAGTTCCGAGGGACTAGCGGCAAACTACGAGCAGTACTTC.

The chain carries TRBV5-5 and TRBJ1-3, with unresolved D. The CDR3 runs 14 residues. The ends were cut back, 2 bases at V and 0 bases at J, with 6 bases in the middle. The V gene's germline CDR1 is SGHKS and CDR2 YYEKEE (reference sequence). CDR3 residues: CASSFGDSGNTIYF. The DNA of the CDR3 is TGTGCCAGCAGCTTCGGGGACTCTGGAAACACCATATATTTT.